The rows below give T cell receptor beta chains drawn from one sample of a study of blood T cell repertoires in COVID-19. Generated by immunoSEQ multiplex PCR, the TCRdb table keeps only in-frame clones and is missing some. The repertoire holds 50,000 to 60,000 clones, with 88% as singletons. The source material was peripheral blood. Receptors were obtained from a man aged 60 to 69 with active COVID-19. Both conserved end residues are part of each CDR3. Fields, in order: D gene, V gene, J gene, CDR3 protein. D genes are given only for firm matches.

d_call: TRBD2; v_call: TRBV7-3; j_call: TRBJ2-2; cdr3_aa: CASSPKPGLAGATGELFF
d_call: .; v_call: TRBV27; j_call: TRBJ2-2; cdr3_aa: CASTPAGHGNTGELFF
d_call: TRBD1; v_call: TRBV5-1; j_call: TRBJ2-3; cdr3_aa: CASSLEGGAFPDTQYF
d_call: .; v_call: TRBV6-6; j_call: TRBJ2-7; cdr3_aa: CASSYPKAGPSYEQYF
d_call: .; v_call: TRBV7-3; j_call: TRBJ2-7; cdr3_aa: CASSLGGSEYEQYF
d_call: TRBD2; v_call: TRBV24-1; j_call: TRBJ2-3; cdr3_aa: CATSDPAGAQGPDTQYF
d_call: TRBD2; v_call: TRBV30; j_call: TRBJ2-2; cdr3_aa: CAWTTGTRGSAGELFF
d_call: TRBD2; v_call: TRBV4-1; j_call: TRBJ2-1; cdr3_aa: CASSHSGTSGRRDEQFF
d_call: .; v_call: TRBV2; j_call: TRBJ2-7; cdr3_aa: CAHTGGSSYEQYF
d_call: TRBD1; v_call: TRBV28; j_call: TRBJ2-7; cdr3_aa: CASSLSGGASYEQYF
d_call: TRBD2; v_call: TRBV18; j_call: TRBJ2-1; cdr3_aa: CASSATSATYNEQFF
d_call: .; v_call: TRBV28; j_call: TRBJ1-4; cdr3_aa: CASSLWVGGEKLFF
d_call: TRBD1; v_call: TRBV19; j_call: TRBJ2-1; cdr3_aa: CASSIVPGQGAYNEQFF
d_call: .; v_call: TRBV4-1; j_call: TRBJ1-1; cdr3_aa: CASSQDGRVGTEAFF
d_call: .; v_call: TRBV5-1; j_call: TRBJ1-2; cdr3_aa: CASSPDRGGYGYTF
d_call: TRBD2; v_call: TRBV2; j_call: TRBJ2-3; cdr3_aa: CASSESGRALDTQYF
d_call: TRBD2; v_call: TRBV28; j_call: TRBJ2-7; cdr3_aa: CASSFLAGDKQYF
d_call: TRBD1; v_call: TRBV6-2/TRBV6-3; j_call: TRBJ2-1; cdr3_aa: CASSYSLRTGDNEQFF
d_call: TRBD1; v_call: TRBV19; j_call: TRBJ2-3; cdr3_aa: CASSADRGRDADTQYF
d_call: .; v_call: TRBV7-3; j_call: TRBJ2-3; cdr3_aa: CASSFGGATDTQYF
d_call: .; v_call: TRBV28; j_call: TRBJ1-5; cdr3_aa: CAITGLNQPQHF
d_call: .; v_call: TRBV7-3; j_call: TRBJ2-3; cdr3_aa: CASSLDRRSTDTQYF
d_call: .; v_call: TRBV5-1; j_call: TRBJ2-1; cdr3_aa: CASSPRRGSPNEQFF
d_call: TRBD2; v_call: TRBV27; j_call: TRBJ2-1; cdr3_aa: CASSLSGGNEQFF
d_call: TRBD1; v_call: TRBV25-1; j_call: TRBJ1-4; cdr3_aa: CASSQQGAREKLFF
d_call: .; v_call: TRBV3-1/TRBV3-2; j_call: TRBJ2-1; cdr3_aa: CASSSVENEQFF
d_call: .; v_call: TRBV6-6; j_call: TRBJ1-4; cdr3_aa: CASSPGRASEKLFF
d_call: TRBD1; v_call: TRBV7-6; j_call: TRBJ1-5; cdr3_aa: CASSLDTGENQPQHF
d_call: TRBD1; v_call: TRBV10-3; j_call: TRBJ1-5; cdr3_aa: CAISESRFGSWDRGNQPQHF
d_call: .; v_call: TRBV29-1; j_call: TRBJ1-2; cdr3_aa: CSVDRLLYGYTF
d_call: .; v_call: TRBV5-1; j_call: TRBJ1-1; cdr3_aa: CASSSVRGNTEAFF
d_call: .; v_call: TRBV12-3/TRBV12-4; j_call: TRBJ2-3; cdr3_aa: CASSLRVTDTQYF
d_call: .; v_call: TRBV9; j_call: TRBJ1-1; cdr3_aa: CASRGAQRAEAFF
d_call: TRBD2; v_call: TRBV3-1/TRBV3-2; j_call: TRBJ2-1; cdr3_aa: CASSHGLADEQFF
d_call: .; v_call: TRBV7-2; j_call: TRBJ1-5; cdr3_aa: CASSPGNQPQHF
d_call: TRBD1; v_call: TRBV19; j_call: TRBJ1-1; cdr3_aa: CASSTGTGGVDTEAFF
d_call: TRBD2; v_call: TRBV3-1/TRBV3-2; j_call: TRBJ2-2; cdr3_aa: CASSQEEWGGRRTGELFF